One and the same sample provided the 10 T cell receptor beta chains below, sequenced in a study of blood T cell repertoires in COVID-19. The protocol was immunoSEQ multiplex PCR, while the TCRdb copy is restricted to in-frame clones and leaves out a portion. The table has more than 110,000 clones, roughly four fifths seen once. Sequenced input: peripheral blood. Receptors originate from a woman of 80 years or more with active or convalescent COVID-19.

DNA for the CDR3: TGTGCCAGCCAAGCTCCGGGGGGGAGAACCTACGAGCAGTACTTC. Translation gives CASQAPGGRTYEQYF. The chain uses TRBV2 and TRBJ2-7; TRBD2 agrees at 8 bases. Germline lookup yields CDR1 SNHLY and CDR2 FYNNEI. The CDR3 length is 15 residues. V lost 8 bases and J lost 2; bases outside the gene matches: 11.

The CDR3 DNA reads as TGTGCCAGCAGCTCCCTTCGAGGGTGGGATGGCTACACCTTC. This translates into CASSSLRGWDGYTF. The genes are TRBV13 and TRBJ1-2; unclear D gene. Germline V gene lookup returns CDR1 PRHDT and CDR2 FYEKMQ (reference sequence). The V end lost 4 bases, the J end lost 6 bases, and 15 bases lay between the germline ends. The CDR3 runs to 14 residues.

This chain connects TRBV6-5 to TRBJ2-2; perhaps TRBD1 as D (5 bases). CDR3 size: 14 residues. Germline CDR1 and CDR2: MNHEY and SVGAGI. Trimming shortened V by 6 bases and J by 5 bases, and 13 bases separated the two germline ends. DNA for the CDR3: TGTGCCAGCAGACTGACTCAGGGAACCGGGGAGCTGTTTTTT. Translating gives CASRLTQGTGELFF.

V usage is TRBV19 and J usage is TRBJ2-2; D is unresolved. The V gene lost 3 bases and the J gene lost 6 bases, with 14 bases spanning the gap. This CDR3 has 15 amino acids. CDR1 LNHDA and CDR2 SQIVND come from the germline V gene (reference sequence). The CDR3: CASSIAWQRPGELFF. DNA of the CDR3: TGTGCCAGTAGTATTGCATGGCAGCGCCCCGGGGAGCTGTTTTTT.

V is TRBV5-4 and J is TRBJ1-2, with 7 bases fitting TRBD1. The CDR3 contains 13 residues. Losses at the gene ends were 4 bases for V and 10 bases for J; bases not matched to a gene: 10. Germline V CDR1 and CDR2: SGHNT, YYREEE (reference sequence). Here the CDR3 DNA reads TGTGCCAGCAGCGCCGGGACAGTTTTTTTCTACACCTTC. Encoded protein: CASSAGTVFFYTF.

V and J are TRBV7-3 and TRBJ2-1; tentative D call: TRBD2 (6 bases). Between the trimmed V and J ends, which lost 0 bases and 9 bases, there was a span of 12 bases. The CDR3 runs 14 residues. Germline V gene data show CDR1 as SGHTA and CDR2 as FQGTGA. The CDR3 protein is CASSLTGGRGEQFF. The CDR3 nucleotides are TGTGCCAGCAGCTTAACTGGCGGGCGGGGTGAGCAGTTCTTC. Full variable domain (rest looked up from reference TRBV7-3 and TRBJ2-1): GAGVSQTPSNKVTEKGKYVELRCDPISGHTALYWYRQSLGQGPEFLIYFQGTGAADDSGLPNDRFFAVRPEGSVSTLKIQRTERGDSAVYLCASSLTGGRGEQFFGPGTRLTVL.

The genes are TRBV29-1 and TRBJ2-7; D is uncertain. Germline CDR1 SQVTM, CDR2 ANQGSEA. Trimming stripped 6 bases from V and 3 bases from J, with 27 bases between. The CDR3 has 17 residues. The CDR3, as DNA: TGCAGCGTAGATACTTTGCGCCACCGCTCCTTCTTCTACGAGCAGTACTTC. Its translation: CSVDTLRHRSFFYEQYF.

The V gene is TRBV7-9, the J gene TRBJ1-2; D perhaps matches TRBD1 (5 bases). Germline V gene data show CDR1 as SEHNR and CDR2 as FQNEAQ (reference sequence). Trimming stripped 2 bases from V and 4 bases from J, with 14 bases between. The length of the CDR3 is 15 residues. The CDR3 region is CASSLSQDIIYGYTF. DNA of the CDR3: TGTGCCAGCAGCTTATCCCAGGACATTATCTATGGCTACACCTTC.

This clone has a single count. J is TRBJ1-1 and V is TRBV6-1; the match to TRBD1 covers 11 bases. Germline CDR1 is MNHNS and CDR2 is SASEGT. CDR3 length: 15 amino acids. The trim removed 0 bases at V and 7 bases at J, leaving 4 bases unmatched. As DNA, the CDR3 is TGTGCCAGCAGTGAAGCGGGACAGGGGGTTAATGAAGCTTTCTTT. This translates into CASSEAGQGVNEAFF.

V usage is TRBV7-3 and J usage is TRBJ2-1, with D tentatively TRBD1 (5 bases). This CDR3 comprises 13 residues. Trimming pared 1 base from V and 8 bases from J, leaving 9 bases between. CDR1 and CDR2 from the germline V gene are SGHTA and FQGTGA. In DNA form, the CDR3 reads TGTGCCAGCAGCTTAATCAGGGCCCATGAGCAGTTCTTC. Residues: CASSLIRAHEQFF.